This T cell receptor beta chain is from a study of CXCR3-negative and CXCR3-positive naive CD8 T cells. Study observations and caveats: CXCR3 levels fell partly with cryopreservation; most assays relied on fresh PBMCs. A higher hydrophobicity marked the TRB CDR3s of CXCR3-positive naive cells versus CXCR3-negative naive cells. Between one naive subset and the other, surface CD5 was comparable, and TCR strength was inferred from TRB CDR3 properties.

The libraries of TRB cDNA were constructed through 5' RACE using UMI labels. Reprocessing the 5' RACE reads, TCRdb reports a single entry for every CDR3 protein and omits DNA. This sample contains roughly 100,000 distinct CDR3 sequences. Remarks on this clonotype: Its antigen is not known.

Germline CDR1 SGHVS, CDR2 FNYEAQ. CDR3 size: 18 residues. The chain uses TRBV7-6 and TRBJ1-4; no DNA is available, so the TRBD1 call from TCRdb remains unchecked. This receptor was obtained from a human donor in good health. Some clones in this sample may be carry-over from other donors' samples. Sequences were obtained from naive CXCR3+ CD8+ T cells from blood. As for subset: CD45RO-CCR7+CD27+CD95- naive CD8+ T cells expressing CXCR3 (TNR3+). CDR3: CASSLRDREKGYEEKLFF.